This TCR beta chain was documented in a study of radiation and T cells in renal cell carcinoma. Across the whole study: Nephrectomy followed 15 Gy stereotactic body radiation by 4 weeks. Study results and caveats: No pretreatment tumor biopsies were available for baseline clonotypes.

In the case of this clone: Its antigen is undetermined.

Profiling relied on immunoSEQ multiplex PCR, and the TCRdb table lists in-frame clones only, not all of them. The repertoire consists of about 150,000 clones, with 87% occurring once and the leading ten covering 10% to 15%. The time point was: blood 2 weeks post-SBRT. Documented treatment: 15 Gy SBRT to primary tumor, nephrectomy 4 weeks later. Serial blood draws occurred at baseline and 2 and 4 weeks post-SBRT. The tumor was a clear cell renal cell carcinoma. Sequencing used blood, obtained from a patient whose treatment included radiotherapy and nephrectomy. This clonotype originated in a woman in her forties or fifties with renal cell carcinoma.

The CDR3 protein is CASSDRANYGYTF. Here the CDR3 DNA reads TGTGCCAGCAGTGACCGAGCTAACTATGGCTACACCTTC. This chain joins TRBV2 and TRBJ1-2; D not certain. Germline V gene sequence: CDR1 SNHLY, CDR2 FYNNEI. Deletions cut 3 bases from V and 0 bases from J, with 5 bases between. This CDR3 has 13 amino acids.